This section outlines one T cell receptor beta chain sequence together with its context. A multiplex PCR was run with 60 Vbeta primers and 13 Jbeta primers. Here immunoSEQ multiplex PCR was the method, and the copy in TCRdb shows in-frame clones only, minus some. The sample includes 90,000 to 100,000 clones, around 67% of them seen just once. These data are taken from a study of cytomegalovirus exposure and HLA in healthy donors. The CDR3 contains 13 residues. V was shortened by 1 base and J by 5 bases, with 6 bases between the two germline ends. Germline loops: CDR1 SGHTA, CDR2 FQGTGA. The sequence came from a male donor in good health and CMV-seronegative. V and J are TRBV7-3 and TRBJ2-1, with D possibly TRBD2 on 5 matching bases. Sequenced input: PBMCs. The CDR3 sequence: CASSLRRDNEQFF. In DNA, the CDR3 is TGTGCCAGCAGCTTAAGGCGGGACAATGAGCAGTTCTTC. Variable domain in full (rest from reference TRBV7-3 and TRBJ2-1): GAGVSQTPSNKVTEKGKYVELRCDPISGHTALYWYRQSLGQGPEFLIYFQGTGAADDSGLPNDRFFAVRPEGSVSTLKIQRTERGDSAVYLCASSLRRDNEQFFGPGTRLTVL.